These T cell receptor beta chains were read from a single sample in a study of blood T cell repertoires in COVID-19. Libraries were prepared by immunoSEQ multiplex PCR; TCRdb keeps only in-frame clonotypes and omits some of them. The sample contains more than 300,000 clones, about 88% of which appear only once. The sequencing input was PBMCs or T cells enriched from blood (not recorded which). The origin of the receptors is a woman younger than 35 who had recovered from COVID-19. Each CDR3 is given with its conserved first and last residue. The order of the fields is clone size, D gene, J gene, CDR3 length, V gene, CDR3 DNA, CDR3 protein. D genes are given only for firm matches. Size is stated for part of the rows, as once, few or many counts, or as a class when the clone is expanded.

abundance: -
d_gene: TRBD1
j_gene: TRBJ2-5
len: 14
v_gene: TRBV6-6
CDR3nt: TGTGCCAGCAGTTGGGTCAGGGGGCAGGAGACCCAGTACTTC
CDR3aa: CASSWVRGQETQYF

abundance: -
d_gene: -
j_gene: TRBJ2-1
len: 13
v_gene: TRBV29-1
CDR3nt: TGCAGCGTTGAAGGACAGGTACGCAATGAGCAGTTCTTC
CDR3aa: CSVEGQVRNEQFF

abundance: -
d_gene: TRBD2
j_gene: TRBJ2-7
len: 14
v_gene: TRBV9
CDR3nt: TGTGCCAGCAGCGTAGCCGGGGGGGACTACGAGCAGTACTTC
CDR3aa: CASSVAGGDYEQYF

abundance: -
d_gene: TRBD2
j_gene: TRBJ2-6
len: 17
v_gene: TRBV9
CDR3nt: TGTGCCAGCACCCCGGGAGGGGCGGCGTCTGGGGCCAACGTCCTGACTTTC
CDR3aa: CASTPGGAASGANVLTF

abundance: -
d_gene: TRBD2
j_gene: TRBJ2-5
len: 15
v_gene: TRBV9
CDR3nt: TGTGCCAGCAGCGTAGTAGCGGGGGACCAAGAGACCCAGTACTTC
CDR3aa: CASSVVAGDQETQYF

abundance: -
d_gene: -
j_gene: TRBJ1-5
len: 13
v_gene: TRBV10-3
CDR3nt: TGTGCCATCGGATTGGCAGGGGATCAGCCCCAGCATTTT
CDR3aa: CAIGLAGDQPQHF

abundance: -
d_gene: -
j_gene: TRBJ1-1
len: 15
v_gene: TRBV7-2
CDR3nt: TGTGCCAGCACCTTAGGGTTGACAGTAAACACTGAAGCTTTCTTT
CDR3aa: CASTLGLTVNTEAFF

abundance: -
d_gene: -
j_gene: TRBJ1-2
len: 13
v_gene: TRBV27
CDR3nt: TGTGCCAGCAGTTGGGGCAGAGAATATGGCTACACCTTC
CDR3aa: CASSWGREYGYTF

abundance: -
d_gene: -
j_gene: TRBJ2-7
len: 14
v_gene: TRBV6-2/TRBV6-3
CDR3nt: TGTGCCAGCAGTTACTTACAGGGCAACTACGAGCAGTACTTC
CDR3aa: CASSYLQGNYEQYF

abundance: once
d_gene: TRBD1
j_gene: TRBJ1-2
len: 15
v_gene: TRBV10-2
CDR3nt: TGCGCCAGCGGGGGACAGGAGAAGCAACCCTATGGCTACACCTTC
CDR3aa: CASGGQEKQPYGYTF

abundance: few
d_gene: TRBD1
j_gene: TRBJ2-1
len: 15
v_gene: TRBV6-5
CDR3nt: TGTGCCAGCAGTCGAGACAGGGGGCGAGGCAATGAGCAGTTCTTC
CDR3aa: CASSRDRGRGNEQFF